Shown below are 8 T cell receptor beta chains from a single sample sequenced in a study of T cell repertoires in cytomegalovirus infection (dated by TCRdb to between 2018 and 2021). The sequencer listed for this sample is Illumina HiSeq 1500. The public reads were quality trimmed at Q25 with fastp and then assembled into clones with MiXCR by TCRdb, keeping productive beta chains. Rows are unified per CDR3 protein, each entry keeping the most common DNA and genes. The sample profile shows some 800,000 distinct CDR3 sequences; about 30% of them were found once. The top ten constitute over 10% of the sample. Antigen specificity for these receptors is unknown. The treatment or condition label on this specimen signifies: in vitro stimulation with specific CMV peptide epitopes to enrich CMV-specific T cells. Material: cultured CD8+ T cells from PBMCs, obtained from culture after CMV antigen stimulation. All receptors derive from a human donor in good health (CMV status not recorded). Some clones in this sample may be carry-over from other donors' samples.

This sequence joins TRBV28 and TRBJ1-1, with 7 bases identical to TRBD1. Germline CDR1 MDHEN, CDR2 SYDVKM. With V trimmed by 3 bases and J by 4 bases, 11 bases remained unmatched. CDR3 length equals 16 residues. This CDR3 reads CASSLVEQGPGTEAFF. As DNA, the CDR3 is TGTGCCAGCAGTTTGGTGGAACAGGGGCCGGGCACTGAAGCTTTCTTT.

V gene TRBV18 combines with J gene TRBJ2-7; 7 bases fit TRBD1. The V segment lost 6 bases and the J segment 3 bases; nucleotides outside the gene matches: 14. CDR1 is KGHSH, CDR2 LQKENI, per germline. The CDR3 is made up of 16 amino acids. The CDR3, as DNA: TGTGCCAGCTCTCCGCCACGTGGGGACAGAGACTACGAGCAGTACTTC. Translating it yields CASSPPRGDRDYEQYF. The full variable domain, in which reference TRBV18 and TRBJ2-7 provide the parts outside the CDR3, is NAGVMQNPRHLVRRRGQEARLRCSPMKGHSHVYWYRQLPEEGLKFMVYLQKENIIDESGMPKERFSAEFPKEGPSILRIQQVVRGDSAAYFCASSPPRGDRDYEQYFGPGTRLTVT.

The genes are TRBV7-6 and TRBJ1-1, with D possibly being TRBD1 (5 bases). Looked up from germline, CDR1 is SGHVS and CDR2 is FNYEAQ. V lost 4 bases to trimming and J lost 0 bases, with 9 bases between them. CDR3 length: 14 residues. In DNA form, the CDR3 reads TGTGCCAGCAGCTCAGGGAAATTGAACACTGAAGCTTTCTTT. It translates to CASSSGKLNTEAFF. The variable domain in full, with the rest retrieved from reference TRBV7-6 and TRBJ1-1, is GAGVSQSPRYKVTKRGQDVALRCDPISGHVSLYWYRQALGQGPEFLTYFNYEAQQDKSGLPNDRFSAERPEGSISTLTIQRTEQRDSAMYRCASSSGKLNTEAFFGQGTRLTVV.

The rearrangement uses TRBV25-1 and TRBJ1-4; 9 positions agree with TRBD1. V shed 1 base, J shed 8 bases, and the junction held 8 bases outside the gene matches. The length of the CDR3 is 16 residues. Per the germline V gene, CDR1 is MGHDK and CDR2 is SYGVNS. CDR3 nucleotides: TGTGCCAGCAGTGAATGGAACAGGGGGCTTTGGGAAAAACTGTTTTTT. This codes for CASSEWNRGLWEKLFF.

This clonotype was detected ten times or more. The chain links TRBV6-1 to TRBJ1-5; D remains unclear. The germline gives CDR1 MNHNS, CDR2 SASEGT. This CDR3 spans 16 amino acids. V gave up 3 bases and J gave up 0 bases, with 12 bases separating them. The CDR3 bases are TGTGCCAGCAGTGATAAAGAGAGGAGTAGCAATCAGCCCCAGCATTTT. Protein sequence: CASSDKERSSNQPQHF.

The J gene is TRBJ1-1, the V gene TRBV5-3; D is perhaps TRBD1 (6 bases). TRBV5-3 is annotated as an ORF whose role is uncertain. Deletions cut 8 bases from V and 3 bases from J, with 14 bases between. The CDR3 runs to 13 residues. The CDR3 DNA follows: TGTGCCAGCAGACCGACAGGCCACACTGAAGCTTTCTTT. It is translated as CASRPTGHTEAFF.

This clonotype was detected ten times or more. The chain couples TRBV27 to TRBJ1-5, with 8 positions matching TRBD1. The CDR3 runs 15 residues. With 2 bases clipped from V and 3 bases from J, the junction kept 3 bases outside the gene matches. Germline CDR1 reads MNHEY; CDR2 reads SMNVEV (reference sequence). The CDR3 region is CASSLGQGANQPQHF. CDR3 sequence (DNA): TGTGCCAGCAGTTTAGGGCAGGGGGCCAATCAGCCCCAGCATTTT.

The chain uses TRBV7-6 and TRBJ2-6; no clear D. The CDR3 sequence is 19 residues long. V lost 4 bases, J lost 0 bases, and 19 bases lay in between. From germline, CDR1 is SGHVS and CDR2 FNYEAQ. The CDR3 region has the DNA TGTGCCAGCAGCTCCTCGTCTGAGGACGCATACTCTGGGGCCAACGTCCTGACTTTC. Translating it yields CASSSSSEDAYSGANVLTF.